Below, one T cell receptor beta chain is given with its context. This clonotype turned up a few times. No antigen is known for it. Base-call qualities are not available, and no considerably larger clone is one nucleotide away. The treatment or condition label here, explained by the study, means: approximately nine-day PBMC culture with coronavirus spike peptide pools or control peptides (ViraFEST assay). The ViraFEST assay, used in the study, expanded antigen-specific T cells with peptide pools and then identified the expanded clonotypes through TCR sequencing. Negative nucleocapsid antibody tests before and after vaccination confirmed that the healthy vaccine recipients had no prior SARS-CoV-2 infection. Some 2 million PBMCs per well were cultured in IMDM with roughly 5.5% human AB serum and around 10 IU/ml IL-2, plus 10 ug/ml peptide pools. Half of the culture medium was replaced with fresh IL-2-containing medium on days 3 and 7. After 10 days of culture, CD4+ T cells were isolated by negative selection using the EasySep CD4+ T cell isolation kit. PBMCs were separated from whole blood using Ficoll-Paque Plus gradient centrifugation and then either used fresh or cryopreserved at -140C. Each culture condition was generally run in triplicate wells.

This specimen belongs to a study of vaccination and CD4 T cells after COVID-19 (dated by TCRdb to between 2022 and 2023). Context from the whole study: In the convalescent cohort there were six males and four females, among whom were two Hispanic individuals, seven Caucasians, two Asians and one multiracial person. Post-COVID blood samples from convalescent patients were collected a median of around 100 days after diagnosis, with a range of 35 to 161 days. Participants received two doses of either the Pfizer-BioNTech BNT162b2 vaccine (n=8) or the Moderna mRNA-1273 vaccine (n=2). Overlapping spike peptide pools from SARS-CoV-2 and from the common cold coronaviruses HCoV-NL63, HCoV-OC43 and HCoV-229E were used as culture stimuli. Post-vaccine blood samples were obtained a median of about 72 days after the second vaccine dose, with a range of roughly 14 to 241 days. The spike-specific CD4+ TCR repertoire was compared before and after mRNA vaccination in approximately 9 COVID-19 convalescent patients and a few infection-naive healthy vaccine recipients. In control cultures, a CEFX viral epitope pool was used as positive control, an HIV-1 Nef peptide pool was used as negative control, or no peptide was added.

On the study overall, not on this receptor specifically: In convalescent patients, nearly all vaccine-specific clones (304 of 307) were found to be mono-reactive for SARS-CoV-2 spike rather than cross-reactive with common cold coronaviruses. Only a relatively small number of convalescent patients were included in the study, and early timepoints following natural infection were not analyzed. Among convalescent patients, a median around 83% of the SARS-CoV-2-reactive clones seen after vaccination appeared only after vaccination, which suggests priming specific to the vaccine. The median count of SARS-CoV-2-reactive clonotypes went up from roughly 21 after infection to a few dozen after vaccination, although the change was not significant.

The method behind the library was PCR. TCR sequencing of DNA from cultured CD4+ T cells used the Oncomine TCR Beta short-read assay at the Johns Hopkins FTIC core. The QIAamp micro DNA kit was used to extract genomic DNA from the cultured CD4+ T cells. Oncomine TCR Beta libraries from cultured CD4+ T cells were pooled using unique dual indexes and sequenced on an Illumina iSeq 100. As for the authors' bioinformatics: Non-productive sequences were removed, and CDR3s that did not start with C, did not end with F or W, or were shorter than 7 amino acids were discarded. The MANAFEST web application identified antigen-specific clonotypes by comparing peptide-stimulated wells against reference wells and other culture wells. Positive clones required FDR below 0.05, an odds ratio above 5, and productive frequency above 0.1% in at least two of three replicate wells. A clonotype was classed as cross-reactive if the clonotype showed significant expansion both in SARS-CoV-2 spike wells and in at least one common cold coronavirus spike condition. CDR3 homology was assessed with Levenshtein distances (stringdist) and unrooted phylogenetic trees (ape) in R version 3.6.1. Clones were called with MiXCR by TCRdb after fastp trimmed the public reads at Q25, and only in-frame beta chains were retained. For every CDR3 protein sequence, its rows merge into one entry that carries the most common genes and DNA. TCRdb, not the authors, supplied the V and J calls. For this sample the table gives fewer than 15,000 distinct CDR3 sequences, of which around a fifth were detected only once. More than 10% of the sample lies in the top ten.

The trim is 4 bases for V and 1 base for J, with a gap of 16 bases between the germline ends. The CDR3 spans 16 residues, from the cysteine through the phenylalanine. Of all the DNA, just the CDR3 is kept, 48 bases in frame from base 1. From a lookup of the germline V gene, CDR1 and CDR2 are MNHEY and SVGAGI. The source material was CD4+ T cells from blood, cultured in vitro, sampled before SARS-CoV-2 vaccination. The TCR was taken from a human donor who received a COVID-19 vaccine. In this chain, TRBV6-5 is recombined with TRBJ1-1; the D segment cannot be called with confidence. The CDR3 corresponds to CASSSGRSLANTEAFF. The nucleotide sequence reads as follows: TGTGCCAGCAGTTCCGGTAGGTCTTTAGCGAACACTGAAGCTTTCTTT.